A selection of T cell receptor beta chains follows, all from one sample in a study of neoadjuvant nivolumab and ipilimumab in lung cancer. The method was immunoSEQ multiplex PCR; TCRdb's version includes in-frame clones alone and lacks a portion of them. The sample has approximately 31,000 clones, more than 90% seen once. The sample in question was peripheral blood, obtained after neoadjuvant nivolumab, alone or with ipilimumab, at or shortly before surgery. Receptors were obtained from an adult with non-small cell lung cancer. The CDR3 runs from the conserved cysteine through the conserved F or W. A D gene is named only where the DNA matches it firmly. Rows may omit the clone size; those that give it use once, few, many or a size class.

j_call,d_call,v_call,clone_size,cdr3_length,cdr3_aa,cdr3_nt
TRBJ2-1,TRBD2,TRBV7-9,NA,16,CASSPSGRDSYNEQFF,TGTGCCAGCAGCCCTAGCGGGAGGGATTCCTACAATGAGCAGTTCTTC
TRBJ1-1,NA,TRBV7-8,NA,14,CASSLAFGGTEAFF,TGTGCCAGCAGCTTAGCCTTTGGAGGCACTGAAGCTTTCTTT
TRBJ1-1,NA,TRBV9,once,14,CASSPYRANTEAFF,TGTGCCAGCAGCCCCTACCGGGCGAACACTGAAGCTTTCTTT
TRBJ2-1,NA,TRBV7-9,NA,15,CASGLSESSYNEQFF,TGTGCCAGCGGGCTTAGCGAGAGCTCCTACAATGAGCAGTTCTTC
TRBJ2-7,NA,TRBV5-6,NA,17,CASSLVAIRRGYYEQYF,TGTGCCAGCAGCTTGGTAGCAATCCGGAGGGGCTACTACGAGCAGTACTTC
TRBJ2-5,NA,TRBV7-3,NA,12,CASSLPSETQYF,TGTGCCAGCAGCTTACCTTCAGAGACCCAGTACTTC
TRBJ1-1,TRBD1,TRBV5-6,NA,15,CASSGTGAPGAEAFF,TGTGCCAGCAGCGGGACAGGGGCCCCGGGGGCTGAAGCTTTCTTT
TRBJ2-3,NA,TRBV6-1,NA,13,CASSESVTDTQYF,TGTGCCAGCAGTGAATCCGTCACAGATACGCAGTATTTT
TRBJ1-2,NA,TRBV5-5,NA,13,CASSFSGNYGYTF,TGTGCCAGCAGCTTTTCTGGGAACTATGGCTACACCTTC
TRBJ2-5,NA,TRBV5-1,NA,13,CASSPPHPETQYF,TGCGCCAGCAGCCCCCCCCATCCGGAGACCCAGTACTTC
TRBJ1-2,NA,TRBV7-9,once,15,CASSPPGLANYGYTF,TGTGCCAGCAGCCCCCCGGGCCTCGCTAACTATGGCTACACCTTC
TRBJ2-7,NA,TRBV2,NA,14,CASSEELAGYEQYF,TGTGCCAGCAGTGAAGAACTAGCTGGATACGAGCAGTACTTC
TRBJ2-3,NA,TRBV9,NA,16,CASSAVFSGSTDTQYF,TGTGCCAGCAGCGCCGTCTTTAGCGGAAGCACAGATACGCAGTATTTT
TRBJ1-5,TRBD1,TRBV10-3,NA,16,CAISEKFRQGAKPQHF,TGTGCCATCAGTGAGAAGTTTCGACAGGGGGCGAAGCCCCAGCATTTT
TRBJ2-5,NA,TRBV5-1,NA,12,CASRDSQETQYF,TGCGCCAGCAGGGACAGTCAAGAGACCCAGTACTTC
TRBJ1-1,NA,TRBV28,NA,16,CASSFRAYRLNTEAFF,TGTGCCAGCAGTTTTCGGGCCTATAGATTGAACACTGAAGCTTTCTTT
TRBJ2-7,NA,TRBV7-9,NA,14,CASSLKTPSYEQYF,TGTGCCAGCAGCCTTAAGACACCCTCCTACGAGCAGTACTTC
TRBJ2-1,TRBD2,TRBV5-1,NA,15,CASSSGLAGVNEQFF,TGCGCCAGCAGCTCCGGACTAGCGGGAGTTAATGAGCAGTTCTTC
TRBJ2-7,TRBD2,TRBV5-5,NA,16,CASSPERTSGSWEQYF,TGTGCCAGCAGCCCAGAGAGGACTAGCGGGAGTTGGGAGCAGTACTTC
TRBJ2-5,TRBD1,TRBV5-1,NA,15,CASSRDSGHQETQYF,TGCGCCAGCAGTCGGGACAGCGGACACCAAGAGACCCAGTACTTC
TRBJ1-2,NA,TRBV6-1,NA,13,CASSQERGYGYTF,TGTGCCAGCAGCCAGGAGAGGGGCTATGGCTACACCTTC
TRBJ2-7,NA,TRBV5-1,NA,15,CASSLAQGLPYEQYF,TGCGCCAGCAGCTTGGCGCAGGGGCTACCCTACGAGCAGTACTTC
TRBJ1-5,TRBD1,TRBV5-8,NA,17,CASSLVFGTGVNQPQHF,TGTGCCAGCAGCTTGGTCTTTGGGACAGGGGTCAATCAGCCCCAGCATTTT
TRBJ1-1,NA,TRBV5-1,NA,14,CASSLAERGTEAFF,TGCGCCAGCAGCTTGGCCGAGAGGGGGACTGAAGCTTTCTTT
TRBJ1-1,NA,TRBV5-1,NA,13,CASSPAGDTEAFF,TGCGCCAGCAGCCCCGCGGGGGACACTGAAGCTTTCTTT
TRBJ1-2,NA,TRBV2,NA,15,CASKESEGLRYGYTF,TGTGCCAGCAAGGAGTCGGAGGGGCTGAGGTATGGCTACACCTTC
TRBJ2-7,NA,TRBV4-1,once,12,CASSQDPNEQYF,TGCGCCAGCAGCCAAGATCCGAACGAGCAGTACTTC
TRBJ2-7,NA,TRBV7-7,NA,14,CASSLAGNGEEQYF,TGTGCCAGCAGCTTAGCAGGGAACGGGGAAGAGCAGTACTTC
TRBJ2-7,NA,TRBV6-5,NA,14,CASSFRRPWNEQYF,TGTGCCAGCAGTTTTCGACGGCCGTGGAACGAGCAGTACTTC
TRBJ1-4,NA,TRBV5-1,NA,16,CASATAPSATNEKLFF,TGCGCCAGCGCCACGGCCCCCAGCGCAACTAATGAAAAACTGTTTTTT
TRBJ2-3,NA,TRBV29-1,NA,16,CSVGTSPASFTDTQYF,TGCAGCGTTGGCACCAGCCCGGCATCCTTCACAGATACGCAGTATTTT
TRBJ2-5,NA,TRBV5-6,NA,15,CASTDGRKIQETQYF,TGTGCCAGCACCGACGGACGGAAAATTCAAGAGACCCAGTACTTC
TRBJ1-2,NA,TRBV10-3,NA,15,CAIRVTLDSNYGYTF,TGTGCCATTAGGGTAACCTTAGACAGTAACTATGGCTACACCTTC
TRBJ1-1,NA,TRBV11-2,NA,14,CASSHRNRDTEAFF,TGTGCCAGCAGCCATAGAAACAGGGACACTGAAGCTTTCTTT
TRBJ1-5,NA,TRBV2,NA,12,CASRQPDQPQHF,TGTGCCAGCCGGCAGCCAGATCAGCCCCAGCATTTT
TRBJ2-5,NA,TRBV15,NA,15,CATSTRAGPQETQYF,TGTGCCACCAGCACCCGAGCGGGCCCCCAAGAGACCCAGTACTTC
TRBJ2-5,TRBD2,TRBV6-5,NA,14,CASSRGLAGGVQYF,TGTGCCAGCAGTCGAGGACTAGCGGGAGGGGTTCAGTACTTC
TRBJ2-7,TRBD1,TRBV5-1,NA,12,CASSRDSYEQYF,TGCGCCAGCAGTCGGGACAGCTACGAGCAGTACTTC
TRBJ2-5,NA,TRBV21-1,NA,15,CASSKEGSLGETQYF,TGTGCCAGCAGCAAAGAGGGCAGCCTGGGAGAGACCCAGTACTTC
TRBJ2-5,NA,TRBV5-1,NA,13,CASSFSSGETQYF,TGCGCCAGCAGCTTCTCCAGCGGGGAGACCCAGTACTTC
TRBJ1-2,TRBD1,TRBV4-1,NA,15,CASSQGGDRDYGYTF,TGCGCCAGCAGCCAAGGAGGGGACAGAGACTATGGCTACACCTTC
TRBJ1-5,NA,TRBV19,NA,15,CASSIGRTADQPQHF,TGTGCCAGTAGTATAGGAAGGACAGCCGATCAGCCCCAGCATTTT
TRBJ2-7,TRBD1,TRBV6-6,NA,13,CASKKGQGYEQYF,TGTGCCAGCAAGAAGGGACAGGGCTACGAGCAGTACTTC
TRBJ2-7,NA,TRBV7-2,NA,14,CASSPFPGSLEQYF,TGTGCCAGCAGCCCCTTCCCCGGGTCCCTCGAGCAGTACTTC
TRBJ1-1,NA,TRBV7-9,few,15,CASSAQQGGETEAFF,TGTGCCAGCAGCGCCCAACAGGGAGGAGAGACTGAAGCTTTCTTT
TRBJ1-5,NA,TRBV6-5,few,13,CASQEGSNQPQHF,TGTGCCAGCCAGGAGGGAAGCAATCAGCCCCAGCATTTT
TRBJ1-2,NA,TRBV4-1,NA,16,CASSQGSIGRQYGYTF,TGCGCCAGCAGCCAAGGGTCGATCGGACGACAGTATGGCTACACCTTC
TRBJ2-5,TRBD2,TRBV5-1,NA,17,CASSSALGTSGKETQYF,TGCGCCAGCAGTTCCGCCCTCGGGACTAGCGGGAAAGAGACCCAGTACTTC
TRBJ2-5,TRBD2,TRBV11-2,NA,18,CASSPRTSGRAVQETQYF,TGTGCCAGCAGCCCCCGGACTAGCGGGAGGGCCGTACAAGAGACCCAGTACTTC
TRBJ1-1,NA,TRBV6-1,NA,16,CASSEAPPPPNTEAFF,TGTGCCAGCAGTGAAGCTCCCCCCCCGCCTAACACTGAAGCTTTCTTT
TRBJ2-3,NA,TRBV18,NA,13,CASSEQYTDTQYF,TGTGCCAGCTCAGAACAGTACACAGATACGCAGTATTTT
TRBJ1-5,NA,TRBV28,once,15,CASTRALGSNQPQHF,TGTGCCAGCACCCGGGCCTTGGGGAGCAATCAGCCCCAGCATTTT
TRBJ1-1,NA,TRBV7-9,NA,14,CASSLGRGGTEAFF,TGTGCCAGCAGCTTAGGACGGGGGGGGACTGAAGCTTTCTTT
TRBJ2-7,TRBD2,TRBV13,NA,16,CASSTRLAGGRYEQYF,TGTGCCAGCAGCACCCGACTAGCGGGAGGGCGGTACGAGCAGTACTTC